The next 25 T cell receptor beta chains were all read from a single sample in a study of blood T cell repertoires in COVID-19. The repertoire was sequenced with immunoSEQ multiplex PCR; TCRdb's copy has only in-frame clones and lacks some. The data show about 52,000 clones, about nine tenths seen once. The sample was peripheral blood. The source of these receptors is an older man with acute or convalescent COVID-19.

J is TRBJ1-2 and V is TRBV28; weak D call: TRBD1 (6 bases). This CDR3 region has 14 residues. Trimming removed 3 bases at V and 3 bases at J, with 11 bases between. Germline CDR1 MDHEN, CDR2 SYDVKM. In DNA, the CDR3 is TGTGCCAGCAGTTTCCCTGAGGGGGACTATGGCTACACCTTC. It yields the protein CASSFPEGDYGYTF.

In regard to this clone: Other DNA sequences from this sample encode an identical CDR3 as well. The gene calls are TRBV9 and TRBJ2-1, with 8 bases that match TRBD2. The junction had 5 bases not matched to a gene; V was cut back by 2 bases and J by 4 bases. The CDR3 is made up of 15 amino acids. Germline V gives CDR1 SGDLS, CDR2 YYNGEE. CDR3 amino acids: CASSVSLAEYNEQFF. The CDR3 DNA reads TGTGCCAGCAGCGTCTCACTAGCGGAGTACAATGAGCAGTTCTTC.

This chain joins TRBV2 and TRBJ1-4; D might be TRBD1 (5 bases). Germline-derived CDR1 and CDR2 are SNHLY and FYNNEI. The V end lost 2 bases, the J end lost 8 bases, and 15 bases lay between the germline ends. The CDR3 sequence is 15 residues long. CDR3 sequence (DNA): TGTGCCAGCAGTGAAACCCCTCTTCGACAGGAAAAACTGTTTTTT. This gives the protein CASSETPLRQEKLFF. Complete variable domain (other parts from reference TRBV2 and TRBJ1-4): EPEVTQTPSHQVTQMGQEVILRCVPISNHLYFYWYRQILGQKVEFLVSFYNNEISEKSEIFDDQFSVERPDGSNFTLKIRSTKLEDSAMYFCASSETPLRQEKLFFGSGTQLSVL.

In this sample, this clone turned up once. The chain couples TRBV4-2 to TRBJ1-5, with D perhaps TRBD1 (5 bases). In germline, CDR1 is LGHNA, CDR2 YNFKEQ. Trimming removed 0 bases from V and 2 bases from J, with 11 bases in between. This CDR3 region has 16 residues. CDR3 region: CASSQDLFRGNQPQHF. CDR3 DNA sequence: TGTGCCAGCAGCCAAGATCTTTTCAGGGGCAATCAGCCCCAGCATTTT.

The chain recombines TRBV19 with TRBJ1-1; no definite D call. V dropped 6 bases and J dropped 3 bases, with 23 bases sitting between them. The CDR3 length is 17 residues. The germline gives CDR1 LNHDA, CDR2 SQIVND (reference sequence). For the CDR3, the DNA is TGTGCCAGTAGCTCGGGGAGCTTTTTCTTCGGGTACACTGAAGCTTTCTTT. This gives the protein CASSSGSFFFGYTEAFF. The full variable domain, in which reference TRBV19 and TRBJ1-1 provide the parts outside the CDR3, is DGGITQSPKYLFRKEGQNVTLSCEQNLNHDAMYWYRQDPGQGLRLIYYSQIVNDFQKGDIAEGYSVSREKKESFPLTVTSAQKNPTAFYLCASSSGSFFFGYTEAFFGQGTRLTVV.

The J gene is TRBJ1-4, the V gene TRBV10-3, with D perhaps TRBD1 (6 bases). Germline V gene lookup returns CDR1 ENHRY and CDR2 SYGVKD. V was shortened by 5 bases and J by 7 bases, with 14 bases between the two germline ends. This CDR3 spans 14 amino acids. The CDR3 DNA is TGTGCCATCAGTACAGGGTTAGGGAGTGAAAAACTGTTTTTT. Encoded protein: CAISTGLGSEKLFF.

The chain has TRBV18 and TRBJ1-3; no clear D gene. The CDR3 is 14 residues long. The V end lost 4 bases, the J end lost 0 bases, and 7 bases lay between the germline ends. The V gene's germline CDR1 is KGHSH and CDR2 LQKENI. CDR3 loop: CASSRETSGNTIYF. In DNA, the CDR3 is TGTGCCAGCTCACGGGAGACCTCTGGAAACACCATATATTTT.

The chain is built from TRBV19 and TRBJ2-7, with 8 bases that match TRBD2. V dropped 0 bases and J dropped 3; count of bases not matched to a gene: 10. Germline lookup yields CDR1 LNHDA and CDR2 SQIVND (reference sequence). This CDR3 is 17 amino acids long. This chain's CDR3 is CASSIDPGTRTGYEQYF. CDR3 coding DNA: TGTGCCAGTAGTATAGATCCCGGGACTAGAACGGGCTACGAGCAGTACTTC.

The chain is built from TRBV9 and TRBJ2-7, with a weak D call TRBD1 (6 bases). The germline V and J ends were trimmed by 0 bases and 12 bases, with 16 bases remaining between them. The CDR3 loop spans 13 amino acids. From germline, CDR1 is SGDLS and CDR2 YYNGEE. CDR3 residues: CASSVGGHANLYF. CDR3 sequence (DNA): TGTGCCAGCAGCGTAGGGGGACACGCTAACCTGTACTTC. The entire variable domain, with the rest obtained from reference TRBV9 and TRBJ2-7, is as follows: DSGVTQTPKHLITATGQRVTLRCSPRSGDLSVYWYQQSLDQGLQFLIQYYNGEERAKGNILERFSAQQFPDLHSELNLSSLELGDSALYFCASSVGGHANLYFGPGTRLTVT.

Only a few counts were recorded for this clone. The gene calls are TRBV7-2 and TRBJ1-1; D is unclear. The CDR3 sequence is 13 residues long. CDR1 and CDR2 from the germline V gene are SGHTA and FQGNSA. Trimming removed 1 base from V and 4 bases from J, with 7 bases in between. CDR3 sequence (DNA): TGTGCCAGCAGCTTAGGTTGGAGCACTGAAGCTTTCTTT. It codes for CASSLGWSTEAFF. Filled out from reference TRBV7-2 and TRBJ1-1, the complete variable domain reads GAGVSQSPSNKVTEKGKDVELRCDPISGHTALYWYRQSLGQGLEFLIYFQGNSAPDKSGLPSDRFSAERTGGSVSTLTIQRTQQEDSAVYLCASSLGWSTEAFFGQGTRLTVV.

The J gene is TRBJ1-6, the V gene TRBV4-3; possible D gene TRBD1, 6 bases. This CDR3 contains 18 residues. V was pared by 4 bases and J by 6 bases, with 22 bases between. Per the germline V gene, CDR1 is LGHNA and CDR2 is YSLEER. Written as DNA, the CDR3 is TGCGCCAGCAGCCCAGCGAGGGCAGGGGACCTATTTAATTCACCCCTCCACTTT. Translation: CASSPARAGDLFNSPLHF.

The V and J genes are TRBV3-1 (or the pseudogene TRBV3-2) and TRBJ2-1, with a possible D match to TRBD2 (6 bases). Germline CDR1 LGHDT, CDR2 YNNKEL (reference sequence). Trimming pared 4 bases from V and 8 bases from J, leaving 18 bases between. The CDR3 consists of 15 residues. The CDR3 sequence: CASSPRVAVRHEQFF. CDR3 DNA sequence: TGTGCCAGCAGCCCCCGGGTAGCGGTGCGCCATGAGCAGTTCTTC.

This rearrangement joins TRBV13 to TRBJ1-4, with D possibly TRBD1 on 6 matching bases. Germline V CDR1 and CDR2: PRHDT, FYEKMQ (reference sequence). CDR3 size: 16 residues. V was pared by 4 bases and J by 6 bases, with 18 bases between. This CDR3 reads CASSSSEQGKDEKLFF. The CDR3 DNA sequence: TGTGCCAGCAGCTCCAGTGAACAGGGCAAGGATGAAAAACTGTTTTTT.

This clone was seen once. In DNA form, the CDR3 reads TGTGCCAGCAGCTTAGCATACGACAGTAATAGCAATCAGCCCCAGCATTTT. As protein: CASSLAYDSNSNQPQHF. This chain uses TRBV7-2 with TRBJ1-5; tentative D call: TRBD1 (5 bases). This CDR3 has 17 amino acids. Germline-derived CDR1 and CDR2 are SGHTA and FQGNSA. The V and J ends lost 0 bases and 0 bases respectively, with 12 bases between them.

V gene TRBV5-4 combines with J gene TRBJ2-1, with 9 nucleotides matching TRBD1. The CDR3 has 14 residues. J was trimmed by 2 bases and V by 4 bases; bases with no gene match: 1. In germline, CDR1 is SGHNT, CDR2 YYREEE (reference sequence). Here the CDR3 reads CASSRTGAYNEQFF. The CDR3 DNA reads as TGTGCCAGCAGCAGGACAGGGGCCTACAATGAGCAGTTCTTC.

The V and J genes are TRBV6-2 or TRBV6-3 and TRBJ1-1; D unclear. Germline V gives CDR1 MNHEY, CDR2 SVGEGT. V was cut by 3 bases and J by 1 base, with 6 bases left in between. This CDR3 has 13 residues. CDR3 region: CASSYGQNTEAFF. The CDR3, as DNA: TGTGCCAGCAGTTATGGCCAGAACACTGAAGCTTTCTTT.

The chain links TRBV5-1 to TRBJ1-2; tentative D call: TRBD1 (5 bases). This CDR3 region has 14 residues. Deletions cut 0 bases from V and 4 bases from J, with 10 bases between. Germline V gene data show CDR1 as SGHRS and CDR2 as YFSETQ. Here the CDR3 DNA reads TGCGCCAGCAGCTTGGCCGACAGATCCTATGGCTACACCTTC. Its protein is CASSLADRSYGYTF.

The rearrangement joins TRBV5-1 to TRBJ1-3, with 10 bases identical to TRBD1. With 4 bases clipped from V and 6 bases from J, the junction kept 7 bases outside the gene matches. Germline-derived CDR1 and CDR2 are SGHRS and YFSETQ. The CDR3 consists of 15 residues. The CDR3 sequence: CASSNPGTGVNTIYF. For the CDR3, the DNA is TGCGCCAGCAGCAACCCCGGGACAGGGGTAAACACCATATATTTT.

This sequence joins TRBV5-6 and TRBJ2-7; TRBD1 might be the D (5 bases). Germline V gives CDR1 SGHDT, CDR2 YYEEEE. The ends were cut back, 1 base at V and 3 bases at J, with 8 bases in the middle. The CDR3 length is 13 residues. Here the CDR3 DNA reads TGTGCCAGCAGCTTGAGACAGAACTACGAGCAGTACGTC. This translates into CASSLRQNYEQYV.

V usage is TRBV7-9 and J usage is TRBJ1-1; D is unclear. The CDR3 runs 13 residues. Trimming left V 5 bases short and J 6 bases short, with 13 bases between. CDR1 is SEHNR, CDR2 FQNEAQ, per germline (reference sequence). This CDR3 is CASSERGTSEAFF. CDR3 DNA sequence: TGTGCCAGCAGCGAGCGTGGAACCTCTGAAGCTTTCTTT. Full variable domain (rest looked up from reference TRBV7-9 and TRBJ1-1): DTGVSQNPRHKITKRGQNVTFRCDPISEHNRLYWYRQTLGQGPEFLTYFQNEAQLEKSRLLSDRFSAERPKGSFSTLEIQRTEQGDSAMYLCASSERGTSEAFFGQGTRLTVV.

CDR3 sequence: CASSATGGAESGYTF. The CDR3 DNA follows: TGTGCCAGCAGCGCCACAGGGGGCGCCGAGAGTGGCTACACCTTC. This chain links TRBV9 with TRBJ1-2; 9 bases are shared with TRBD1. The trim removed 3 bases at V and 7 bases at J, leaving 10 bases unmatched. CDR3 length: 15 residues. CDR1 SGDLS and CDR2 YYNGEE come from the germline V gene.

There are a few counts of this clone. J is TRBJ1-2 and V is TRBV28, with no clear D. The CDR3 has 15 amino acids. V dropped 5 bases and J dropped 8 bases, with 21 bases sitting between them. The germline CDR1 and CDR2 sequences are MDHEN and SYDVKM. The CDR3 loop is CASSTQAGRRWGYTF. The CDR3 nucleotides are TGTGCCAGCAGTACGCAGGCGGGGAGGAGATGGGGCTACACCTTC.

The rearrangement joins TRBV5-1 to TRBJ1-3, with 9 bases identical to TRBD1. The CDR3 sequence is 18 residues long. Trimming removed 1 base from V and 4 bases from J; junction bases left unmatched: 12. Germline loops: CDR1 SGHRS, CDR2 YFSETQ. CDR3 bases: TGCGCCAGCAGCTTGAGGTGGGCCGGGACAGGGAACGGAAACACCATATATTTT. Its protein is CASSLRWAGTGNGNTIYF.

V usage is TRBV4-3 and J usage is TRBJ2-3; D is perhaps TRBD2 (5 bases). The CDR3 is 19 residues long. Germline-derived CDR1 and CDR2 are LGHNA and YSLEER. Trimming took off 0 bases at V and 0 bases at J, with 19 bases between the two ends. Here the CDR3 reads CASSQDLLWGATSTDTQYF. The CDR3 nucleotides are TGCGCCAGCAGCCAAGATTTGCTGTGGGGAGCCACTAGCACAGATACGCAGTATTTT.

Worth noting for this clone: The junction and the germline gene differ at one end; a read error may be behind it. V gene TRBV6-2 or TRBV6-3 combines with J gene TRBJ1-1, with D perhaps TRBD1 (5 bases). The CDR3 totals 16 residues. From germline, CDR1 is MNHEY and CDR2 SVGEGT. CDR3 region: CASSYYAGGMNTEAFF. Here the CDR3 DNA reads TGTGCCAGCAGCTACTATGCCGGGGGGATGAACACTGAAGCTTTCTTT.